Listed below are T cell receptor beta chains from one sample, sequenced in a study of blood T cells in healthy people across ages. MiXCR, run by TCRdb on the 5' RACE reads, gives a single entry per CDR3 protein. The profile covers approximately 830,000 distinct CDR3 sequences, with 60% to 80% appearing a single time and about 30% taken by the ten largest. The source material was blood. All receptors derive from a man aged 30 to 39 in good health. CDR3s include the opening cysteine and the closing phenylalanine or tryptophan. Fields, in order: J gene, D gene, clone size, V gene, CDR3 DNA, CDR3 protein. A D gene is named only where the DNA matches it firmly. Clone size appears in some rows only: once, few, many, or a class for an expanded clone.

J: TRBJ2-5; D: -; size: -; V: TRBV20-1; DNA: TGCAGTGTCGAGATAGGGGCGGAGACCCAGTACTTC; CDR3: CSVEIGAETQYF
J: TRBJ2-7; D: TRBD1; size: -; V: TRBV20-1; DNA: TGCAGTGCTAGAGATCTTGGACAGGGCATCTACGAGCAGTACTTC; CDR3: CSARDLGQGIYEQYF
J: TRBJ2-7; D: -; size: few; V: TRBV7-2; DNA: TGTGCCAGCAGCTTTACCGGGATCTCCTACGAGCAGTACTTC; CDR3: CASSFTGISYEQYF
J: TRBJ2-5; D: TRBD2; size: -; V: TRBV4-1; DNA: TGCGCCAGCAGCCAAGATAACGGAGCTAGCGGGAGGGAGACCCAGTACTTC; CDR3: CASSQDNGASGRETQYF
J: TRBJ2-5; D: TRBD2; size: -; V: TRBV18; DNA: TGTGCCAGCTCACCAACTAGCGAAGAGACCCAGTACTTC; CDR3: CASSPTSEETQYF
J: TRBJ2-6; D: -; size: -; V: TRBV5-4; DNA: TGTGCCAGCAGCTTTGGGACGGCTAGCTCTGGGGCCAACGTCCTGACTTTC; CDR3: CASSFGTASSGANVLTF
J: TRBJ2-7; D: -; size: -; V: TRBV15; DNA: TGTGCCACCAGCAGAGATCCAGGGCCTCGGGAGCAGTACTTC; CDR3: CATSRDPGPREQYF
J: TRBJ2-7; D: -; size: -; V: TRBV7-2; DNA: TGTGCCAGCAGCTTAGAGTATGGCGGGGAGGCGGACAATGAGCAGTACTTC; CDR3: CASSLEYGGEADNEQYF
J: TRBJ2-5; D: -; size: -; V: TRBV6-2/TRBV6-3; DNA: TGTGCCAGCAGTGAGGCTGAACAAGAGACCCAGTACTTC; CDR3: CASSEAEQETQYF
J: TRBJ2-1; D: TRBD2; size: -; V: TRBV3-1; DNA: TGTGCCAGCAGCCAACTTGGGGGGGGTGACAATGAGCAGTTCTTC; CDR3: CASSQLGGGDNEQFF
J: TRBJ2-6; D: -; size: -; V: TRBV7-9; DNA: TGTGCCAGCAGCTTAATCTCTGGGGCCAACGTCCTGACTTTC; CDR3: CASSLISGANVLTF
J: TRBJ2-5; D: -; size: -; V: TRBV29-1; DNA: TGCAGCGTTGACAGAGGGTCGGAGACCCAGTACTTC; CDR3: CSVDRGSETQYF
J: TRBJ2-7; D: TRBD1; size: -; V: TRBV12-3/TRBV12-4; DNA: TGTGCCAGCAGTTTCAGTGGACAGGGGGCTTACGAGCAGTACTTC; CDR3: CASSFSGQGAYEQYF
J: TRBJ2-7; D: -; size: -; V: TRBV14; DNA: TGTGCCAGCAGCCACCTCGGCAGGGTAGAATCCTACGAGCAGTACTTC; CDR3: CASSHLGRVESYEQYF
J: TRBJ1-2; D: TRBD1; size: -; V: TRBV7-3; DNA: TGTGCCAGCAGCCCGGACAGGGAGATCCATGGCTACACCTTC; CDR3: CASSPDREIHGYTF
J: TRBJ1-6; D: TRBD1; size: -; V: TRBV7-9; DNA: TGTGCCAGCAGCTTACTCCCGGACAGGGGTAATTCACCCCTCCACTTT; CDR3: CASSLLPDRGNSPLHF
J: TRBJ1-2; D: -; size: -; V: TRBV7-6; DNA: TGTGCCAGCAGCGAGGAAGGGGGCTATGGCTACACCTTC; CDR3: CASSEEGGYGYTF
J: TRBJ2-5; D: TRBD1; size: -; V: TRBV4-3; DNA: TGCGCCAGCAGCCAAGGGGGACAGCGACAAGAGACCCAGTACTTC; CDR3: CASSQGGQRQETQYF
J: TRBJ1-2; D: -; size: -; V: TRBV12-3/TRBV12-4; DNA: TGTGCCAGCAGTGGGGACCCCGTGGATGGCTACACCTTC; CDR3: CASSGDPVDGYTF
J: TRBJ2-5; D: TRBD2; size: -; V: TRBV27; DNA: TGTGCCAGCAGTTTAGGGCTAGCGGGGGGTCCAATGGAGACCCAGTACTTC; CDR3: CASSLGLAGGPMETQYF
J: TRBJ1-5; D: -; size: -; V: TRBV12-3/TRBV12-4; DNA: TGTGCCAGCAGTGCAGCTGATAGCAATCAGCCCCAGCATTTT; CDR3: CASSAADSNQPQHF